The 25 T cell receptor beta chains below come from one sample, sequenced in a study of response to subunit inactivated influenza vaccine (dated by TCRdb to between 2018 and 2020). The library relied on RT-PCR. TCRdb lists the instrument as Illumina HiSeq 2500. TCRdb reworked the public reads: Q25 trimming with fastp, MiXCR clone assembly, productive beta chains retained. Identical CDR3 protein sequences are pooled into one entry, listed with their most common genes and DNA. This sample holds 560,000 or so distinct CDR3 sequences; about 8% were observed only once. The ten largest clones add up to over 10% of the sample. Sequenced material: PBMCs from blood, taken 23 months after vaccination. The receptors stem from a man aged 50 to 69 who received an inactivated influenza vaccine. Donor details come from another sample of the same person, matched by shared clones.

This chain joins TRBV9 and TRBJ2-1; TRBD2 agrees at 7 bases. CDR3 size: 13 residues. J lost 7 bases, V lost 3 bases, and 4 bases had no gene match. Germline V lookup: CDR1 SGDLS, CDR2 YYNGEE. The CDR3 DNA reads TGTGCCAGCAGCGGAAGGACTAGTAATGAGCAGTTCTTC. Its protein is CASSGRTSNEQFF.

This clonotype was seen ten or more times. The CDR3 DNA reads as TGCAGTGCTAGGGGAGCCGCAACCTACGAGCAGTACTTC. Translation: CSARGAATYEQYF. The V gene is TRBV20-1, the J gene TRBJ2-7, with D perhaps TRBD2 (5 bases). V lost 3 bases, J lost 2 bases, and 11 bases lay in between. The CDR3 contains 13 residues. Germline CDR1 is DFQATT and CDR2 is SNEGSKA (reference sequence).

This clonotype was counted ten times or more. The J gene is TRBJ2-5, the V gene TRBV4-3; 10 bases match TRBD2. The ends lost 0 bases at V and 5 bases at J; junction bases unmatched: 9. Germline lookup yields CDR1 LGHNA and CDR2 YSLEER. The CDR3 is 17 amino acids. This CDR3 is CASSQDLASGRFETQYF. The CDR3 nucleotides read TGCGCCAGCAGCCAAGATCTGGCTAGCGGGAGATTCGAGACCCAGTACTTC.

In its sample, this clonotype was seen a few times. This chain uses TRBV28 with TRBJ2-4, with D uncertain. Between the trimmed V and J ends, which lost 6 bases and 9 bases, there was a span of 12 bases. CDR3 length: 12 residues. Germline lookup yields CDR1 MDHEN and CDR2 SYDVKM. The CDR3 region has the DNA TGTGCCAGCAGCTTAACGTCGGGCATTCAGTACTTC. Translation gives CASSLTSGIQYF.

Many counts were recorded for this clonotype. The chain has TRBV4-3 and TRBJ2-3, with 8 bases that match TRBD2. The CDR3 has 15 amino acids. Trimming took 2 bases from V and 6 from J; bases not matched to a gene: 7. CDR1 is LGHNA and CDR2 is YSLEER in the germline V gene. In DNA, the CDR3 is TGCGCCAGCAGCCAAACGGGGGGGGGAGCGGATACGCAGTATTTT. Its translation is CASSQTGGGADTQYF.

Worth noting for this clonotype: One end of the junction fails to match germline, which may point to a read error. The chain employs TRBV7-7 and TRBJ2-5, with 10 bases that match TRBD2. The CDR3 is made up of 15 amino acids. CDR1 is SSHAT, CDR2 FNYEAQ, per germline (reference sequence). The CDR3 loop reads CASSLGLAAQETQYF. CDR3 nucleotides: TGTGCTAGCAGCCTAGGACTAGCGGCGCAAGAGACCCAGTACTTC.

This clonotype came up a few times. This chain links TRBV5-1 with TRBJ1-4; D gene uncertain. The CDR3 is made up of 15 amino acids. The germline V gene encodes CDR1 SGHRS and CDR2 YFSETQ. The V gene lost 6 bases and the J gene lost 0 bases, with 12 bases spanning the gap. DNA of the CDR3: TGCGCCAGCAAAACTTCCATTGCAACTAATGAAAAACTGTTTTTT. This codes for CASKTSIATNEKLFF.

This clonotype was detected many times. The chain is built from TRBV10-3 and TRBJ1-6, with D perhaps matching TRBD1 (6 bases). Trimming removed 1 base at V and 5 bases at J, with 12 bases between. This CDR3 region has 16 residues. The germline gives CDR1 ENHRY, CDR2 SYGVKD. The CDR3 reads CAISELSPGDNSPLHF. CDR3 sequence (DNA): TGTGCCATCAGTGAGTTGTCACCAGGGGATAATTCACCCCTCCACTTT.

This clonotype appeared many times. The rearrangement joins TRBV15 to TRBJ1-5, with 7 bases fitting TRBD1. With V trimmed by 7 bases and J by 1 base, 7 bases remained unmatched. The CDR3 totals 15 residues. CDR1 and CDR2 from the germline V gene are LNHNV and YYDKDF (reference sequence). CDR3 bases: TGTGCCACCATGGACAGGACTCGAAGCAATCAGCCCCAGCATTTT. Protein sequence: CATMDRTRSNQPQHF. Supplemented by reference TRBV15 and TRBJ1-5, the full variable domain reads DAMVIQNPRYQVTQFGKPVTLSCSQTLNHNVMYWYQQKSSQAPKLLFHYYDKDFNNEADTPDNFQSRRPNTSFCFLDIRSPGLGDTAMYLCATMDRTRSNQPQHFGDGTRLSIL.

Ten or more counts support this clonotype. CDR3 loop: CSARELRGPSYNEQFF. The CDR3 nucleotides are TGCAGTGCTAGAGAGCTCAGGGGACCCTCCTACAATGAGCAGTTCTTC. The rearrangement joins TRBV20-1 to TRBJ2-1; weak D call: TRBD1 (6 bases). V lost 0 bases to trimming and J lost 0 bases, with 12 bases between them. The CDR3 totals 16 residues. Germline-derived CDR1 and CDR2 are DFQATT and SNEGSKA (reference sequence).

The chain has TRBV5-1 and TRBJ1-2; the match to TRBD1 covers 8 bases. CDR1 is SGHRS and CDR2 is YFSETQ in the germline V gene. The CDR3 contains 15 residues. V was clipped by 0 bases and J by 5 bases; unmatched bases: 6. Here the CDR3 DNA reads TGCGCCAGCAGCTTGGTTGGACAGGGCACTTATGGCTACACCTTC. It codes for CASSLVGQGTYGYTF.

This clonotype was recorded a few times. The J gene is TRBJ2-7, the V gene TRBV7-3, with D possibly being TRBD2 (6 bases). The germline CDR1 and CDR2 sequences are SGHTA and FQGTGA. Trimming stripped 2 bases from V and 3 bases from J, with 20 bases between. The CDR3 extends over 17 amino acids. In DNA form, the CDR3 reads TGTGCCAGCAGCTTACCGGGCCTAGCGACCGAATTCTACGAGCAGTACTTC. Protein sequence: CASSLPGLATEFYEQYF.

This clonotype was seen at least ten times. The chain joins TRBV15 to TRBJ2-1; TRBD2 might be the D (5 bases). From germline, CDR1 is LNHNV and CDR2 YYDKDF (reference sequence). The V end was cut by 3 bases, the J end by 0 bases, with 9 bases between. The CDR3 has 15 amino acids. The CDR3 here is CATSSSASSYNEQFF. The CDR3 nucleotides are TGTGCCACCAGCAGTAGCGCGAGCTCCTACAATGAGCAGTTCTTC.

The chain has TRBV5-1 and TRBJ2-7, with TRBD2 identical over 9 bases. Losses at the gene ends were 4 bases for V and 3 bases for J; bases not matched to a gene: 11. CDR3 length: 16 amino acids. The V gene's germline CDR1 is SGHRS and CDR2 YFSETQ. The CDR3 coding sequence is TGCGCCAGCAGCCAAGGACTAGCGTGGGTATACTACGAGCAGTACTTC. Translation: CASSQGLAWVYYEQYF. The entire variable domain, with the rest obtained from reference TRBV5-1 and TRBJ2-7, is as follows: KAGVTQTPRYLIKTRGQQVTLSCSPISGHRSVSWYQQTPGQGLQFLFEYFSETQRNKGNFPGRFSGRQFSNSRSEMNVSTLELGDSALYLCASSQGLAWVYYEQYFGPGTRLTVT.

The chain couples TRBV4-3 to TRBJ2-7; TRBD2 matches 7 bases. CDR1 and CDR2 (germline): LGHNA, YSLEER. The junction had 9 bases not matched to a gene; V was cut back by 1 base and J by 0 bases. This CDR3 contains 17 residues. The CDR3 region is CASSQASGTESSYEQYF. Written as DNA, the CDR3 is TGCGCCAGCAGCCAAGCAAGCGGGACCGAAAGCTCCTACGAGCAGTACTTC.

This rearrangement joins TRBV5-4 to TRBJ2-1; D is perhaps TRBD2 (5 bases). The germline gives CDR1 SGHNT, CDR2 YYREEE (reference sequence). This CDR3 contains 14 residues. Trimming removed 0 bases at V and 7 bases at J, with 11 bases between. CDR3 bases: TGTGCCAGCAGCTTGGCCGGGTCGGGGAATGAGCAGTTCTTC. It codes for CASSLAGSGNEQFF.

The rearrangement joins TRBV4-3 to TRBJ2-7, with TRBD1 matching 10 bases. Germline CDR1 and CDR2: LGHNA and YSLEER. J lost 4 bases, V lost 3 bases, and 6 bases had no gene match. This CDR3 contains 15 residues. The CDR3 DNA follows: TGCGCCAGCAGCCAGACACCGGGACAGGGGTACGAGCAGTACTTC. Amino acid sequence: CASSQTPGQGYEQYF.

This clonotype occurred a few times. The V call is TRBV5-1, the J call TRBJ2-7; D tentatively fits TRBD1 or TRBD2 (5 bases each). V was cut by 0 bases and J by 5 bases, with 15 bases left in between. The CDR3 has 15 amino acids. Per the germline V gene, CDR1 is SGHRS and CDR2 is YFSETQ. In nucleotides, the CDR3 is TGCGCCAGCAGCTTGGCAGGGACCAGGATAAACGAGCAGTACTTC. The encoded protein is CASSLAGTRINEQYF.

This clonotype appeared a few times. The CDR3 is CASSFSPRPGGANVLTF. Here the CDR3 DNA reads TGTGCCAGCAGTTTTTCGCCCCGCCCGGGTGGGGCCAACGTCCTGACTTTC. The rearrangement links TRBV12-3 or TRBV12-4 to TRBJ2-6; no clear D gene. The length of the CDR3 is 17 residues. Trimming took 3 bases from V and 3 from J, leaving 15 bases between them.

This clonotype came up many times. V is TRBV5-1 and J is TRBJ2-1; 7 bases fit TRBD1. The CDR3 runs to 15 residues. CDR1 is SGHRS, CDR2 YFSETQ, per germline. Trimming cost V 3 bases and J 0 bases; bases outside gene matches: 3. Here the CDR3 DNA reads TGCGCCAGCAGCTCGTGGACAGGCTCCTACAATGAGCAGTTCTTC. As protein: CASSSWTGSYNEQFF.

The chain is built from TRBV7-9 and TRBJ2-4; TRBD1 might be the D (6 bases). This CDR3 comprises 15 residues. Germline values: CDR1 SEHNR, CDR2 FQNEAQ (reference sequence). Trimming stripped 4 bases from V and 7 bases from J, with 17 bases between. The CDR3, as DNA: TGTGCCAGCAGCTCCAGGGACATATTAAGGAACATTCAGTACTTC. Translation gives CASSSRDILRNIQYF.

The DNA for the CDR3 is TGTGCCAGCAGCTTTTCGGGGGCCGCTCAAGAGACCCAGTACTTC. It codes for CASSFSGAAQETQYF. V is TRBV5-4 and J is TRBJ2-5, with D perhaps TRBD1 or TRBD2 (6 bases each). The length of the CDR3 is 15 residues. Between the trimmed V and J ends, which lost 2 bases and 2 bases, there was a span of 13 bases. Germline CDR1 reads SGHNT; CDR2 reads YYREEE (reference sequence). The entire variable domain, with the rest obtained from reference TRBV5-4 and TRBJ2-5, is as follows: ETGVTQSPTHLIKTRGQQVTLRCSSQSGHNTVSWYQQALGQGPQFIFQYYREEENGRGNFPPRFSGLQFPNYSSELNVNALELDDSALYLCASSFSGAAQETQYFGPGTRLLVL.

This clonotype was found a few times. The chain links TRBV7-9 to TRBJ1-6; 7 nucleotides match TRBD1. From germline, CDR1 is SEHNR and CDR2 FQNEAQ (reference sequence). The CDR3 totals 14 residues. V shed 0 bases and J 10 bases; nucleotides not matched to a gene: 3. CDR3 amino acids: CASSLAQGNSPLHF. In DNA form, the CDR3 reads TGTGCCAGCAGCTTAGCACAGGGGAACTCACCCCTCCACTTT.

This clonotype has a single count. This chain links TRBV19 with TRBJ1-1; D is perhaps TRBD1 (6 bases). The germline V and J ends were trimmed by 5 bases and 4 bases, with 14 bases remaining between them. Looked up from germline, CDR1 is LNHDA and CDR2 is SQIVND (reference sequence). The CDR3 spans 14 residues. Here the CDR3 DNA reads TGTGCCAGTAGTGCACAGGGTTTTGTCACTGAAGCTTTCTTT. This codes for CASSAQGFVTEAFF. The entire variable domain, with the rest obtained from reference TRBV19 and TRBJ1-1, is as follows: DGGITQSPKYLFRKEGQNVTLSCEQNLNHDAMYWYRQDPGQGLRLIYYSQIVNDFQKGDIAEGYSVSREKKESFPLTVTSAQKNPTAFYLCASSAQGFVTEAFFGQGTRLTVV.

This clonotype was picked up many times. This chain uses TRBV3-1 with TRBJ2-5, with TRBD2 matching 8 bases. Germline-derived CDR1 and CDR2 are LGHDT and YNNKEL (reference sequence). This CDR3 contains 13 residues. V shed 4 bases, J shed 6 bases, and the junction held 4 bases outside the gene matches. The CDR3 sequence is CASSPPGGQTQYF. Here the CDR3 DNA reads TGTGCCAGCAGCCCGCCGGGAGGGCAGACCCAGTACTTC.